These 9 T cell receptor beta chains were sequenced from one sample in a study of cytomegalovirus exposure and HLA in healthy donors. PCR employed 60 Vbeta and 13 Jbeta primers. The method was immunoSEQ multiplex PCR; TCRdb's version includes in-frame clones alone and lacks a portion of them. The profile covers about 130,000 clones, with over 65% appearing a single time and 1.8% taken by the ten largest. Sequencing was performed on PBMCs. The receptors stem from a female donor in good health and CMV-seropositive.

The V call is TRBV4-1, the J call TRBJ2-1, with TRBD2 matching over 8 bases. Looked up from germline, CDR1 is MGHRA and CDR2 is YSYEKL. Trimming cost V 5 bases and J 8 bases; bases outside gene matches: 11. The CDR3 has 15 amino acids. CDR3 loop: CASSVMAGGRDEQFF. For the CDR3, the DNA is TGCGCCAGCAGCGTGATGGCGGGGGGTCGGGATGAGCAGTTCTTC.

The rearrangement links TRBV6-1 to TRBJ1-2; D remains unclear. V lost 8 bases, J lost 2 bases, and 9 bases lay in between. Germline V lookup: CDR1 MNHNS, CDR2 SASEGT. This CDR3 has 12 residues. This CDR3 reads CASRGVNYGYTF. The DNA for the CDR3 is TGTGCCAGCCGCGGGGTCAACTATGGCTACACCTTC.

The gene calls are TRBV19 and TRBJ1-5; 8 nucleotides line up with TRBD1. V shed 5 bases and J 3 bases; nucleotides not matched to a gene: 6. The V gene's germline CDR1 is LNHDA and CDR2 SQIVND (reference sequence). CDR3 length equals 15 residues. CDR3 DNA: TGTGCCAGTAGTCCGGGGACAGGCCACAATCAGCCCCAGCATTTT. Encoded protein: CASSPGTGHNQPQHF.

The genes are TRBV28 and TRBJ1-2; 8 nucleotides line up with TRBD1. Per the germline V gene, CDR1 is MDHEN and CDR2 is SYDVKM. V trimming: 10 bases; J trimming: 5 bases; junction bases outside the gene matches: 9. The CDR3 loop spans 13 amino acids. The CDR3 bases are TGTGCCACCGTTCAGGGGGCAGAGTATGGCTACACCTTC. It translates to CATVQGAEYGYTF.

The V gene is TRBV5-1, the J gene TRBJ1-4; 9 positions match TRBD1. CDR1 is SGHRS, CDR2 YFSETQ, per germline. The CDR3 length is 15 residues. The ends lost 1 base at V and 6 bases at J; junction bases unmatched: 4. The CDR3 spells CASSLYRGQDEKLFF. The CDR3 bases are TGCGCCAGCAGCTTGTACAGGGGGCAGGATGAAAAACTGTTTTTT.

As DNA, the CDR3 is TGTGCCAGTAGTATTGAAATCACTGACAGGAGCTACTCTGGGGCCAACGTCCTGACTTTC. Protein product: CASSIEITDRSYSGANVLTF. J is TRBJ2-6 and V is TRBV19; weak D call: TRBD1 (6 bases). Germline V CDR1 and CDR2: LNHDA, SQIVND (reference sequence). Trimming shortened V by 3 bases and J by 0 bases, and 21 bases separated the two germline ends. This CDR3 contains 20 residues.

The CDR3 region is CASRPDRRGGYTF. The CDR3 coding sequence is TGTGCCAGCAGACCTGACAGAAGGGGGGGCTACACCTTC. The chain has TRBV7-9 and TRBJ1-2, with a weak D call TRBD1 (6 bases). CDR3 length equals 13 residues. Germline CDR1 and CDR2: SEHNR and FQNEAQ (reference sequence). V was cut by 6 bases and J by 8 bases, with 16 bases left in between. Filled out from reference TRBV7-9 and TRBJ1-2, the complete variable domain reads DTGVSQNPRHKITKRGQNVTFRCDPISEHNRLYWYRQTLGQGPEFLTYFQNEAQLEKSRLLSDRFSAERPKGSFSTLEIQRTEQGDSAMYLCASRPDRRGGYTFGSGTRLTVV.

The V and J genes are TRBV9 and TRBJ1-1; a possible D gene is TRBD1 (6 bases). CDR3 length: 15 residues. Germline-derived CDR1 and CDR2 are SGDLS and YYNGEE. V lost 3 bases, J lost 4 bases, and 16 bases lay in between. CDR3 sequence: CASSALQGSGTEAFF. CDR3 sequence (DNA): TGTGCCAGCAGCGCCTTGCAGGGGAGTGGCACTGAAGCTTTCTTT.

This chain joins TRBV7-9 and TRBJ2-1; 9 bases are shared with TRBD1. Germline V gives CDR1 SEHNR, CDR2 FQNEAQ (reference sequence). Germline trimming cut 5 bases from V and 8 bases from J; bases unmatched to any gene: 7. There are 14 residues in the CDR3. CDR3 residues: CASSPTGGRDEQFF. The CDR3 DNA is TGTGCCAGCAGCCCGACAGGGGGGCGGGATGAGCAGTTCTTC.